This TCR beta chain appears in the sequencing data of a study of PD-1 blockade in classical Hodgkin lymphoma. Findings and limits, study-wide: Newly diagnosed patients and complete responders had comparable diversity at baseline.

Assay used: immunoSEQ multiplex PCR; TCRdb lists only in-frame clones, some missing. The sample has 20,000 to 25,000 clones, around 84% seen once. This clone is labeled as medium-sized. Its antigen is not known. The sample's time point: cycle 4 day 1 (C4D1), after less than seven weeks of nivolumab. Each patient relapsed following autologous stem cell transplantation, and prior brentuximab vedotin exposure differed. The CDR3 length is 14 residues. V gave up 1 base and J gave up 6 bases, with 10 bases separating them. The germline gives CDR1 MGHRA, CDR2 YSYEKL. The sequenced sample was peripheral blood mononuclear cells (PBMCs), obtained before the fourth cycle of nivolumab. This sequence was found in a human donor with classical Hodgkin lymphoma. This chain uses TRBV4-1 with TRBJ1-5; unclear D gene. The CDR3 DNA follows: TGCGCCAGCAGCCAAGCGGCCTTATTTCAGCCCCAGCATTTT. It is translated as CASSQAALFQPQHF.